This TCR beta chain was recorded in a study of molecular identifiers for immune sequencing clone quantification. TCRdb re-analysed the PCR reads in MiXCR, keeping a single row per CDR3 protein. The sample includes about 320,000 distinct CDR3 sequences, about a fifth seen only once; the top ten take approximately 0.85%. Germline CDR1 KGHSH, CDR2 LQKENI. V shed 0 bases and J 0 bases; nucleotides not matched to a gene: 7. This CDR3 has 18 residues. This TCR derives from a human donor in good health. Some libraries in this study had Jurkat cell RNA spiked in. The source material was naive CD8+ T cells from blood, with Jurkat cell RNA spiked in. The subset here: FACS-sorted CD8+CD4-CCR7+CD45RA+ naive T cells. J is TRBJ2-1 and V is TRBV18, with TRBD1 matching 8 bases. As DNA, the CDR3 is TGTGCCAGCTCACCACCCCTCCCTGGACAGGGCTCCTACAATGAGCAGTTCTTC. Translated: CASSPPLPGQGSYNEQFF.